The T cell receptor (beta chain) under discussion was sequenced for a study of CD4 T cell repertoires in COVID-19. Study-wide context: Other coronavirus spike proteins restimulated relabeled CFSE-low cells expanded with IL-2 for about eleven days.

Sequenced by immunoSEQ multiplex PCR; TCRdb stores in-frame clones only, minus some. The sample carries about 75,000 clones, roughly 80% recorded once. Trimming took off 5 bases at V and 4 bases at J, with 11 bases between the two ends. The CDR3 loop spans 13 amino acids. Regarding this clone: Its antigen is currently unknown.

Mild-to-severe COVID-19 survivors were the donors. These memory T cells were uncultured and sequenced directly after ex vivo isolation. Study observations and caveats: Sharing of several most expanded SARS-CoV-2-reactive clonotypes across memory subsets suggested intraclonal diversification.

This clonotype was obtained from a human donor who had COVID-19. The chain uses TRBV12-3 or TRBV12-4 and TRBJ1-1; D is possibly TRBD1 (5 bases). Sequencing used CD4+ T cells from peripheral blood, obtained after recovery from COVID-19. The CDR3 DNA sequence: TGTGCCAGCAGTGGCATGGGGGGCACTGAAGCTTTCTTT. It yields the protein CASSGMGGTEAFF.